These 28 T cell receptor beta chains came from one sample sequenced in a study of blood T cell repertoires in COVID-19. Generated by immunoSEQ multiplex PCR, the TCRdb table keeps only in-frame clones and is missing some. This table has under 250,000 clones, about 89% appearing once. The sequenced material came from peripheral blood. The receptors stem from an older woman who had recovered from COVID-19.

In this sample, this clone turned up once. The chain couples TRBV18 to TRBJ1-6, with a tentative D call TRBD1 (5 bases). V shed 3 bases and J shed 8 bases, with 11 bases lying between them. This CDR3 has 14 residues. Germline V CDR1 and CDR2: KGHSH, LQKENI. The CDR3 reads CASSPGGLDSPLHF. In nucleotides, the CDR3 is TGTGCCAGCTCACCGGGGGGGTTGGATTCACCCCTCCACTTT.

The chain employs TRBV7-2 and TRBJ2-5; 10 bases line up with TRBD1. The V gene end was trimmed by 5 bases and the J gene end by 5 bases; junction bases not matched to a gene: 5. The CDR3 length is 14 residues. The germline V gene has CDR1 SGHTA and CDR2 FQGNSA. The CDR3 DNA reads TGTGCCAGCAGCCCCGGGACAGGGGATGAGACCCAGTACTTC. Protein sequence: CASSPGTGDETQYF.

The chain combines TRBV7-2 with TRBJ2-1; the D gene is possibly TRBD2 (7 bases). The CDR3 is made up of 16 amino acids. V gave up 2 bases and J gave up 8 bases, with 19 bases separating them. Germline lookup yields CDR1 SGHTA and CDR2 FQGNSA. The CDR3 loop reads CASSLSVGGGTDEQFF. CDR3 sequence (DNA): TGTGCCAGCAGCTTAAGCGTGGGCGGGGGCACCGATGAGCAGTTCTTC.

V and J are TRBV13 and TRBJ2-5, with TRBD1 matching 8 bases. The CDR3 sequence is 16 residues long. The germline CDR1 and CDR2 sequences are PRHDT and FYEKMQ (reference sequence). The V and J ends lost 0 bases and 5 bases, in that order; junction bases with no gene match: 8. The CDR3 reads CASSLGIRGLRETQYF. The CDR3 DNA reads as TGTGCCAGCAGCTTAGGCATCAGGGGGCTTCGTGAGACCCAGTACTTC.

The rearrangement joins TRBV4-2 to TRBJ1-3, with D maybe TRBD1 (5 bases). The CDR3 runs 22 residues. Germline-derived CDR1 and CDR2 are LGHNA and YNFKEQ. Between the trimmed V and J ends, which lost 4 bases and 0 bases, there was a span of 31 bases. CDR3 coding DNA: TGTGCCAGCAGCCTGAATATGATTGATTTGGGGGGAACAAGCTCCTCTGGAAACACCATATATTTT. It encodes CASSLNMIDLGGTSSSGNTIYF.

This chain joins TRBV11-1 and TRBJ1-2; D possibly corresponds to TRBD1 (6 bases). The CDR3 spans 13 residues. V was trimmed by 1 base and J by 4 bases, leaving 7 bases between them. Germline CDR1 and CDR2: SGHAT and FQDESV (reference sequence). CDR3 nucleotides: TGTGCCAGCAGCTTAGAACAGGGCTATGGCTACACCTTC. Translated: CASSLEQGYGYTF.

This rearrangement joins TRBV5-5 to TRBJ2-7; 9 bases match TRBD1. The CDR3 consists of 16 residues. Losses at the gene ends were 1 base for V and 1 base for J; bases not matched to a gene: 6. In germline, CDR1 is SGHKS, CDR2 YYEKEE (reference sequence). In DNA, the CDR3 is TGTGCCAGCAGCTTGTTTGCGGGACAGGGTTCCTACGAGCAGTACTTC. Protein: CASSLFAGQGSYEQYF.

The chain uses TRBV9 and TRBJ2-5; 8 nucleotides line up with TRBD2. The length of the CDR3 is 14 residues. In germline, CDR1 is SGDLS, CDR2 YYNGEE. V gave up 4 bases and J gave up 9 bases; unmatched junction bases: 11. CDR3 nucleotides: TGTGCCAGCAGCCCCCCTGGGGCGCGGGAGGCCCAGTACTTC. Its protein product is CASSPPGAREAQYF.

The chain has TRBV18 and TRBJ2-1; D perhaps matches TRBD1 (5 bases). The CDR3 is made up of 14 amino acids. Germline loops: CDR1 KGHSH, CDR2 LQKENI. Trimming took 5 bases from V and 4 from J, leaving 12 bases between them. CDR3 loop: CASSSTRQYNEQFF. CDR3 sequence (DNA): TGTGCCAGCTCATCAACTCGACAGTACAATGAGCAGTTCTTC.

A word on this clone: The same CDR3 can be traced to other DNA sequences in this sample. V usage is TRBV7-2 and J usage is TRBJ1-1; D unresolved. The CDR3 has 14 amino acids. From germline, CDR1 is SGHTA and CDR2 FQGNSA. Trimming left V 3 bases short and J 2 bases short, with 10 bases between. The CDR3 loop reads CASSFTPGNTEAFF. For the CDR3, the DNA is TGTGCCAGCAGCTTTACTCCGGGTAACACTGAAGCTTTCTTT.

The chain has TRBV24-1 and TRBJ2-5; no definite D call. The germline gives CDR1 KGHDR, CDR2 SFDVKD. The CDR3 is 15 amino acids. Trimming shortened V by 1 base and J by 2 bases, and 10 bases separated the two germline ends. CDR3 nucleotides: TGTGCCACCAGTGATTTTAAGGCAGGACAAGAGACCCAGTACTTC. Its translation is CATSDFKAGQETQYF.

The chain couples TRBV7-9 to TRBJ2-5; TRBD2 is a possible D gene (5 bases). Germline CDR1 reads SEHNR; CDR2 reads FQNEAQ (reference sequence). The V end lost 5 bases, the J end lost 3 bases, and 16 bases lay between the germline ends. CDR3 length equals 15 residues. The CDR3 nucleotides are TGTGCCAGCAGCGCCCCCGGACTCAGCGAAGAGACCCAGTACTTC. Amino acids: CASSAPGLSEETQYF.

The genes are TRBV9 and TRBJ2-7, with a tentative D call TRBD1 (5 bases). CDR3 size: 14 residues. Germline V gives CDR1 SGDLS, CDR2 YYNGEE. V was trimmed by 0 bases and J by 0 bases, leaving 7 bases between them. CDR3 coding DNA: TGTGCCAGCAGCGTAGGACAGAGCTCCTACGAGCAGTACTTC. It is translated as CASSVGQSSYEQYF.

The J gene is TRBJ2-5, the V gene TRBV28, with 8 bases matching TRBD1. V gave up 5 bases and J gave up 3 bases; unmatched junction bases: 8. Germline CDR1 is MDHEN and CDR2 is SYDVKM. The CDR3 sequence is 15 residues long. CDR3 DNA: TGTGCCAGCAGTCCAATAGGGACAGGAGAAGAGACCCAGTACTTC. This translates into CASSPIGTGEETQYF.

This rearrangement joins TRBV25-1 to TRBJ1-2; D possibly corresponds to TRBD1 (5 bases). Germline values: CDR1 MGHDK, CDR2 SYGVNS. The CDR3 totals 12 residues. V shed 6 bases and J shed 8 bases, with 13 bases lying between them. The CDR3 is CASSEGAWGYTF. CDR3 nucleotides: TGTGCCAGCAGCGAAGGGGCTTGGGGCTACACCTTC.

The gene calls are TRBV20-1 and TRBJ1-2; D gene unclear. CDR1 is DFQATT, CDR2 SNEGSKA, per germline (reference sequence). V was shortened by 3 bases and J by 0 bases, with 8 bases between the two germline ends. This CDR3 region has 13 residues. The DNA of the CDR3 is TGCAGTGCTAGTGGGCACCCTAACTATGGCTACACCTTC. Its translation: CSASGHPNYGYTF.

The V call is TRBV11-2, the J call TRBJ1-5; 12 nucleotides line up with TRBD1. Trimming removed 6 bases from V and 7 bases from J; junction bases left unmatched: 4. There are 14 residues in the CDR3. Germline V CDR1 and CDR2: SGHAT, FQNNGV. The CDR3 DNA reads TGTGCCAGCAGGGGACAGGGGGCGGGCCAGCCCCAGCATTTT. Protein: CASRGQGAGQPQHF.

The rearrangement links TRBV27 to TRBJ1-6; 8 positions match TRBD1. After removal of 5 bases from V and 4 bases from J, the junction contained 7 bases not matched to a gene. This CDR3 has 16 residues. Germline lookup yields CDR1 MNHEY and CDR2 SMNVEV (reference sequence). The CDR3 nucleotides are TGTGCCAGCAGTATTACCGGGACAGGTTATAATTCACCCCTCCACTTT. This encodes CASSITGTGYNSPLHF.

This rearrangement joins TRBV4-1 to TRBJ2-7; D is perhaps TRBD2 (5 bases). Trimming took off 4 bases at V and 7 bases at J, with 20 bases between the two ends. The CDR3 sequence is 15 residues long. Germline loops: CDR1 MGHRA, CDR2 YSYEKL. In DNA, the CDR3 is TGCGCCAGCAGCCCGAAGTTGGGCACCCCGGGAGAGCAGTACTTC. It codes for CASSPKLGTPGEQYF.

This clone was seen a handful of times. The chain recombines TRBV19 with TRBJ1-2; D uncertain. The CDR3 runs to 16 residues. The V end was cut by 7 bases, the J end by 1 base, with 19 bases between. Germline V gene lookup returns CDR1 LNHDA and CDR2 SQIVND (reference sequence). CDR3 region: CASKPRPTIINYGYTF. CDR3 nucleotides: TGTGCCAGTAAGCCTCGTCCCACCATAATTAACTATGGCTACACCTTC.

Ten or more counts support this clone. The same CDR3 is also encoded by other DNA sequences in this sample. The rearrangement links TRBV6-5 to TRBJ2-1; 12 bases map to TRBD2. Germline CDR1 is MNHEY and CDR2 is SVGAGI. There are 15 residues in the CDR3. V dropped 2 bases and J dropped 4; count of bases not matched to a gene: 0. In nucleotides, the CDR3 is TGTGCCAGCAGTTACCTAGCGGGGGGGTACAATGAGCAGTTCTTC. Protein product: CASSYLAGGYNEQFF.

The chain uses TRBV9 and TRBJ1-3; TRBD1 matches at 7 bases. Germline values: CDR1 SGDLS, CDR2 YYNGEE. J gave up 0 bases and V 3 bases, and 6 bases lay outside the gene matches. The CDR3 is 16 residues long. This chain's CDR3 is CASSGTGPHSGNTIYF. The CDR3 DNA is TGTGCCAGCAGCGGGACAGGACCTCACTCTGGAAACACCATATATTTT. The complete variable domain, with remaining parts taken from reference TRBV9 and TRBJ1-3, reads DSGVTQTPKHLITATGQRVTLRCSPRSGDLSVYWYQQSLDQGLQFLIQYYNGEERAKGNILERFSAQQFPDLHSELNLSSLELGDSALYFCASSGTGPHSGNTIYFGEGSWLTVV.

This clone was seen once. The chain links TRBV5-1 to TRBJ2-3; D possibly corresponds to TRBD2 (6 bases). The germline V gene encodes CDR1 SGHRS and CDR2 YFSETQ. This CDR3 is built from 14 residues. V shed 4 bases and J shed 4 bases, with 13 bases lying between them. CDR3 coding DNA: TGCGCCAGCAGCCCGGGGGAGTTCGCAGATACGCAGTATTTT. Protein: CASSPGEFADTQYF. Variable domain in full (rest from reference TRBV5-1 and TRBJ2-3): KAGVTQTPRYLIKTRGQQVTLSCSPISGHRSVSWYQQTPGQGLQFLFEYFSETQRNKGNFPGRFSGRQFSNSRSEMNVSTLELGDSALYLCASSPGEFADTQYFGPGTRLTVL.

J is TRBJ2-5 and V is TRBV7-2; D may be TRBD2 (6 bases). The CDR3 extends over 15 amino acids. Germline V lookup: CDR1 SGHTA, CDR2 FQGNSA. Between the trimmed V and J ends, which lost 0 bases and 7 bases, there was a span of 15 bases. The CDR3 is CASSLALISGGTQYF. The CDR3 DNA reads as TGTGCCAGCAGCTTAGCCCTAATTAGCGGTGGGACCCAGTACTTC.

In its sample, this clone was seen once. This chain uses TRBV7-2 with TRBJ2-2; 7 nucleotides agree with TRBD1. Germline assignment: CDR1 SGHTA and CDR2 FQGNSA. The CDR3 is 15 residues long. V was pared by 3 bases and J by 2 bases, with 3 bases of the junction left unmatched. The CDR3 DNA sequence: TGTGCCAGCAGCTTTCAGGGGGTCAACACCGGGGAGCTGTTTTTT. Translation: CASSFQGVNTGELFF. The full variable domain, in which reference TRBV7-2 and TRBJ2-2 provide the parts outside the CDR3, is GAGVSQSPSNKVTEKGKDVELRCDPISGHTALYWYRQSLGQGLEFLIYFQGNSAPDKSGLPSDRFSAERTGGSVSTLTIQRTQQEDSAVYLCASSFQGVNTGELFFGEGSRLTVL.

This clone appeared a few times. CDR3 nucleotides: TGTGCCAGCAGGGCCGCGGGGGGTACACCCTACGAGCAGTACTTC. This sequence encodes CASRAAGGTPYEQYF. V and J are TRBV13 and TRBJ2-7; 8 nucleotides match TRBD2. The V gene's germline CDR1 is PRHDT and CDR2 FYEKMQ (reference sequence). The CDR3 runs 15 residues. Losses at the gene ends were 6 bases for V and 2 bases for J; bases not matched to a gene: 9.

CDR3 amino acids: CASKRTAVTEAFF. CDR3 bases: TGTGCCAGCAAAAGGACAGCAGTCACTGAAGCTTTCTTT. The V and J genes are TRBV6-5 and TRBJ1-1; D perhaps matches TRBD1 (6 bases). Germline V lookup: CDR1 MNHEY, CDR2 SVGAGI. The CDR3 length is 13 residues. V was trimmed by 7 bases and J by 4 bases, leaving 13 bases between them.

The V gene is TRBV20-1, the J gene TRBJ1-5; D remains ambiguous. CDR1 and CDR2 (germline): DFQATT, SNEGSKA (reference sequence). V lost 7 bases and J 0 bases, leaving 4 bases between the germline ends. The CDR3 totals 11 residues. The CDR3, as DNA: TGCAGTGTTTATAGCAATCAGCCCCAGCATTTT. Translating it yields CSVYSNQPQHF.